The clone carrying this T cell receptor (beta chain) occurred once. This entry comes from a study of blood T cells in healthy people across ages. The authors isolated at least 6.5 million PBMCs per sample. Between the trimmed V and J ends, which lost 3 bases and 6 bases, there was a span of 14 bases. Germline V gene lookup returns CDR1 DFQATT and CDR2 SNEGSKA (reference sequence). There are 14 residues in the CDR3. For the second PCR, which ran for roughly 7 to 11 cycles, a sample-barcoded 5' primer and a J-beta primer mix were used. Each cDNA molecule carried a tag from a template-switch adaptor that contained 12 random nucleotides. Every sample gave at least 3 million paired-end reads containing CDR3. Using its own MiXCR run on the 5' RACE reads, TCRdb lists one record per CDR3 protein. The sample lists about 380,000 distinct CDR3 sequences, about 49% occurring once.

The material sequenced was blood. This receptor was identified in a man aged 60 to 69 in good health. The genes are TRBV20-1 and TRBJ1-4; maybe TRBD1 (5 bases). The CDR3 DNA is TGCAGTGCTAGCTATTCAGGGAGGGATGAAAAACTGTTTTTT. It encodes CSASYSGRDEKLFF.